The clone carrying this TCR beta chain was picked up one time. These data are taken from a study of blood T cell repertoires in COVID-19. Overall study context: Sources were T cells, B-cell-depleted T cells, or PBMCs; the material itself was cDNA or gDNA.

Profiled with immunoSEQ multiplex PCR; TCRdb holds only in-frame clones, not every one. The data contain about 430,000 clones, around nine tenths of them singletons. Recruitment covered 20 to 25 US areas and drew participants whose ages spanned roughly 18 to 100 years. Cohorts were determined from participant-reported clinical history. The receptor's source is a woman between 18 and 30 years old who had been exposed to COVID-19. Sequencing was carried out using PBMCs or T cells enriched from blood (not recorded which).

This CDR3 reads CAISQSSGTSYEQYF. The CDR3 DNA reads TGTGCCATCAGCCAATCTAGCGGGACCTCCTACGAGCAGTACTTC. V gene TRBV10-3 combines with J gene TRBJ2-7; 9 nucleotides align to TRBD2. This CDR3 spans 15 amino acids. The germline V gene has CDR1 ENHRY and CDR2 SYGVKD. Trimming cost V 6 bases and J 0 bases; bases outside gene matches: 6.